This paragraph reports one T cell receptor beta chain. Its antigen target is currently unknown. No much larger clone exists at a distance of one base, and base qualities are not known. Based on the germline V gene, the CDR1 and CDR2 sequences are SGDLS and YYNGEE. Measured from the cysteine to the phenylalanine, the CDR3 is 15 residues long. The retained sequence is limited to the CDR3, 45 bases, with the frame set at the first base. Here V drops 0 bases and J drops 8 bases, and the junction holds 7 bases not matched to any gene. The data were obtained in a study of blood T cell repertoires in COVID-19 (dated by TCRdb to the early 2020s). Regarding the study in general: Collaborator samples came from the United States, Italy and Spain and covered acute and convalescent phases of COVID-19. The prospective study material was composed of cDNA or gDNA derived from T cells, B-cell-depleted T cells, or PBMCs. The dataset comprised deeply sampled blood TCRbeta repertoires from subjects exposed to, actively infected with, or recovered from COVID-19. A freely available public database, intended as a resource for researchers studying the immune response to SARS-CoV-2, is where the repertoires were released. The samples were drawn from the first 160 participants of the ongoing ImmuneRACE study and from roughly 1,300 subjects provided by 6 global collaborators. A de-identified subject ID, COVID-19 status, age in years and sex were almost always included in the sample metadata. Where available, HLA class I and class II types were taken from metadata supplied by the sample provider and were not determined by assay-based typing. The paper as a whole reports these results and caveats: Clinical and demographic metadata were provided uncurated, with the amount varying by source and participant.

TCRbeta CDR3 regions were amplified from genomic DNA by means of the immunoSEQ Assay, a bias-controlled multiplex PCR. As for the authors' bioinformatics: The number of nucleated cells in each sample was estimated by amplification of reference gene primers within the assay. To quantify the absolute abundance of each unique TCRbeta CDR3 rearrangement, sequence reads were collapsed and filtered. For each sample, productive Simpson clonality was calculated as the square root of Simpson's diversity index across productive rearrangements. TCRdb mirrors the immuneACCESS table, restricted to in-frame sequences. Some clones are absent from its copies; in checked studies, under half trace to an unresolved V gene, and the reason for the others is unknown. The V and J calls and clone size come from that table; D and trimming were worked out from the DNA. Within this sample are a few hundred thousand clones, with around 88% of them counted one time only. The ten largest clones take up approximately 6.6% of the sample.

A second Seattle source provided samples from volunteer blood donors who had recovered from COVID-19. Each collaborating institution followed its own protocols to collect whole blood in K2EDTA tubes. Collaborator samples were shipped for TCRbeta analysis as frozen whole blood, isolated PBMCs, or DNA extracted from either sample type. This clonotype originated in a woman in her twenties or thirties who had recovered from COVID-19. Source material: peripheral blood. The chain was built from TRBV9 and TRBJ2-1; 8 middle bases align to TRBD2. Here is the DNA: TGTGCCAGCAGCGTAGCGGCGAGCGGGGGCGATGAGCAGTTCTTC. Its product reads: CASSVAASGGDEQFF.